This T cell receptor beta chain derives from a study of shared clonotypes between healthy human individuals. This table comes from immunoSEQ multiplex PCR, and its TCRdb copy is limited to in-frame clones, with some not included. Found here are 2 million to 2.5 million clones, around 93% of them singletons; the top ten hold approximately 1.7%. Only CD45RO-negative cells positively selected for CCR7 counted as naive CD8 cells, so terminally differentiated effector memory CD45RA+ cells were excluded. Unmatched junction bases numbered 6, after V lost 5 bases and J lost 0 bases. This CDR3 spans 15 amino acids. CDR1 MNHEY and CDR2 SMNVEV come from the germline V gene (reference sequence).

Sample: naive CD8+ T cells from PBMCs. This receptor was identified in a young man in good health. Some clones in this sample may be carry-over from other donors' samples. The V call is TRBV27, the J call TRBJ2-7; 8 bases line up with TRBD1. The CDR3 is CASSLQGAPSYEQYF. CDR3 nucleotide sequence: TGTGCCAGCAGTCTCCAGGGGGCCCCCTCCTACGAGCAGTACTTC.